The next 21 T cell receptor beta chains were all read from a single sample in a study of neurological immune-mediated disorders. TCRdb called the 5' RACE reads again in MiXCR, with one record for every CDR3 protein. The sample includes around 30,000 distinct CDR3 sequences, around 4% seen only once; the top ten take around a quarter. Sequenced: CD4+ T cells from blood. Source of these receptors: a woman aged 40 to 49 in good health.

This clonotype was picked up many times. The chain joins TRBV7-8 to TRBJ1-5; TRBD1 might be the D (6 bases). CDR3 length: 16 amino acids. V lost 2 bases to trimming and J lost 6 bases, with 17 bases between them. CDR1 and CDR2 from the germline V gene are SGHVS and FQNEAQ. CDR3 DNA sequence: TGTGCCAGCAGCTTAACGAGATGGGGGGCCGGTCAGCCCCAGCATTTT. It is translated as CASSLTRWGAGQPQHF.

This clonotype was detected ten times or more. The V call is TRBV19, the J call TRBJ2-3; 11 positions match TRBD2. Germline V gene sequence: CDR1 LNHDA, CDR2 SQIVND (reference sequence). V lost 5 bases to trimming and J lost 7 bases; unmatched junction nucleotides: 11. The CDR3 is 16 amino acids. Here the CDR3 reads CASSAPGTSGLNTQYF. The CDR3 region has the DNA TGTGCCAGTAGTGCCCCCGGGACTAGCGGATTAAATACGCAGTATTTT.

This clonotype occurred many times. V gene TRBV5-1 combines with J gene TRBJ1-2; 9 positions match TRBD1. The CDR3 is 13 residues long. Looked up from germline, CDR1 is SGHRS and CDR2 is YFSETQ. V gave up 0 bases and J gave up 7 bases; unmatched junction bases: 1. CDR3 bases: TGCGCCAGCAGCTTGGGGACAGGGGCTGGCTACACCTTC. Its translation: CASSLGTGAGYTF.

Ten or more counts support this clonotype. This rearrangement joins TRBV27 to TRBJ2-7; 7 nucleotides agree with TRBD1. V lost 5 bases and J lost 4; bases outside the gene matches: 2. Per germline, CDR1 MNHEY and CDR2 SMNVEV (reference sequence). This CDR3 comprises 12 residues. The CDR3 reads CASSKTGYEQYF. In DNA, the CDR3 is TGTGCCAGCAGTAAGACAGGGTACGAGCAGTACTTC.

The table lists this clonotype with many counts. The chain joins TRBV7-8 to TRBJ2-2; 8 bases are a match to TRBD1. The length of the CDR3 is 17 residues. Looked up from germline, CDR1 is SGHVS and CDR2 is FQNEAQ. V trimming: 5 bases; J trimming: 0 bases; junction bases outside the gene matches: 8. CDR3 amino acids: CASSDDRGFANTGELFF. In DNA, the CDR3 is TGTGCCAGCAGCGACGACAGGGGTTTCGCGAACACCGGGGAGCTGTTTTTT. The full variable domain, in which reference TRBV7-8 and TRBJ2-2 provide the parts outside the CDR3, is GAGVSQSPRYKVAKRGQDVALRCDPISGHVSLFWYQQALGQGPEFLTYFQNEAQLDKSGLPSDRFFAERPEGSVSTLKIQRTQQEDSAVYLCASSDDRGFANTGELFFGEGSRLTVL.

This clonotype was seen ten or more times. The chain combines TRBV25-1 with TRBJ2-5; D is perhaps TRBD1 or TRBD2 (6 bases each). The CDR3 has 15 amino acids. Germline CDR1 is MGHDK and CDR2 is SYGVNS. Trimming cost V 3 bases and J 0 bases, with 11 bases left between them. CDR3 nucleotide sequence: TGTGCCAGCAGTGAGGCAAGGGGGGACCAAGAGACCCAGTACTTC. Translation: CASSEARGDQETQYF.

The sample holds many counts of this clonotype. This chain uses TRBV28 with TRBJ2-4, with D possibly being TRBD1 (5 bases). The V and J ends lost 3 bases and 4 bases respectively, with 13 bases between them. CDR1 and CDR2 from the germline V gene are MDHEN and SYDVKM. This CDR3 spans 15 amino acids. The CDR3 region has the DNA TGTGCCAGCAGTTTGGGGCAGCTCGGAAAAAACATTCAGTACTTC. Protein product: CASSLGQLGKNIQYF. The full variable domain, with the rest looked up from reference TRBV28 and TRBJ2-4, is DVKVTQSSRYLVKRTGEKVFLECVQDMDHENMFWYRQDPGLGLRLIYFSYDVKMKEKGDIPEGYSVSREKKERFSLILESASTNQTSMYLCASSLGQLGKNIQYFGAGTRLSVL.

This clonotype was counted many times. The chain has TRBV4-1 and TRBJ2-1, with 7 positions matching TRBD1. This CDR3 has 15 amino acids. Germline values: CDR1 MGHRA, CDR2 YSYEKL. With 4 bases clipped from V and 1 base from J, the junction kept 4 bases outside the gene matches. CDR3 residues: CASSLPGQSYNEQFF. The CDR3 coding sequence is TGCGCCAGCAGCCTACCGGGACAGTCCTACAATGAGCAGTTCTTC.

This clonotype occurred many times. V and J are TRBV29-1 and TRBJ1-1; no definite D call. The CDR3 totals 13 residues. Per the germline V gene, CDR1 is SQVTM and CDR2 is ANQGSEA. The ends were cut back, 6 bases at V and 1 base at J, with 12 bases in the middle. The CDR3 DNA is TGCAGCGTCCACCCCCAAAGGAACACTGAAGCTTTCTTT. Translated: CSVHPQRNTEAFF.

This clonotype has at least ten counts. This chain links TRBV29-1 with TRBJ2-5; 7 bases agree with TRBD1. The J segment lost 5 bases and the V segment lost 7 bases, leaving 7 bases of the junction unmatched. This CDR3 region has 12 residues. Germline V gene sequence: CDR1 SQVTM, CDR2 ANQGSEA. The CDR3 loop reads CSGRTGGETQYF. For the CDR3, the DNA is TGCAGCGGCAGGACAGGCGGTGAGACCCAGTACTTC.

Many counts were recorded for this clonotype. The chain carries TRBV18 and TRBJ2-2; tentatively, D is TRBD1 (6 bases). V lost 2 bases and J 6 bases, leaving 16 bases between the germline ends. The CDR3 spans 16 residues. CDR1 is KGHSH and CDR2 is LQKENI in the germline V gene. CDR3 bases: TGTGCCAGCTCACCATCACAGGGTCAAGTCGCCGGGGAGCTGTTTTTT. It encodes CASSPSQGQVAGELFF.

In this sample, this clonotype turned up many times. The CDR3 coding sequence is TGTGCCAGCTCTCGTAGGACAGGGGGCACTGAAGCTTTCTTT. It yields the protein CASSRRTGGTEAFF. V usage is TRBV18 and J usage is TRBJ1-1; 10 bases are a match to TRBD1. V dropped 6 bases and J dropped 4; count of bases not matched to a gene: 5. Germline loops: CDR1 KGHSH, CDR2 LQKENI. CDR3 length equals 14 residues.

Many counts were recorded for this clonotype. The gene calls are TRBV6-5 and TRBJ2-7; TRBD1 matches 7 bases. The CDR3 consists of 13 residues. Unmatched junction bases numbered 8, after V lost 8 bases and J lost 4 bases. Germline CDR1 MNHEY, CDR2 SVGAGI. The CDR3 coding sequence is TGTGCCAGCCAGGGGGTGGTCCCATACGAGCAGTACTTC. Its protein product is CASQGVVPYEQYF.

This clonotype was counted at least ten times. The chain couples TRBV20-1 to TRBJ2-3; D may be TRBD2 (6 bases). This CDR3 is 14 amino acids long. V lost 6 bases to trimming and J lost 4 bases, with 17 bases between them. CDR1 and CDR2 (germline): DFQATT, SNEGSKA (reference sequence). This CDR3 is CSATLTSKADTQYF. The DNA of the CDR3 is TGCAGTGCGACTCTGACTAGTAAGGCAGATACGCAGTATTTT.

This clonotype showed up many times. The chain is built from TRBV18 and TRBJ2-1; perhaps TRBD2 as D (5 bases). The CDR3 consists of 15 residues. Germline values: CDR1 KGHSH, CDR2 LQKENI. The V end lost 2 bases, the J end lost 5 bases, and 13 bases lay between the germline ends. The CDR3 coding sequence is TGTGCCAGCTCACCATTCGGCGGGCCGGACAATGAGCAGTTCTTC. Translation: CASSPFGGPDNEQFF.

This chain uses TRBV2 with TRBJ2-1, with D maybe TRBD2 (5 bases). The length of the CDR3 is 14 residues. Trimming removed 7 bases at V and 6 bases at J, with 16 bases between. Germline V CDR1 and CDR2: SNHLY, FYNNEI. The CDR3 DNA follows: TGTGCCAGCAACACCCCGGGGATGAGCAATGAGCAGTTCTTC. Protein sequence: CASNTPGMSNEQFF.

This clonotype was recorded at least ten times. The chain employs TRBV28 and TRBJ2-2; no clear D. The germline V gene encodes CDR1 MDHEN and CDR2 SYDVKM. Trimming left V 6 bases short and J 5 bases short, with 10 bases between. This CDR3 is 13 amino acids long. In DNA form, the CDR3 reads TGTGCCAGCAGCACGACACGGACCGGGGAGCTGTTTTTT. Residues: CASSTTRTGELFF.

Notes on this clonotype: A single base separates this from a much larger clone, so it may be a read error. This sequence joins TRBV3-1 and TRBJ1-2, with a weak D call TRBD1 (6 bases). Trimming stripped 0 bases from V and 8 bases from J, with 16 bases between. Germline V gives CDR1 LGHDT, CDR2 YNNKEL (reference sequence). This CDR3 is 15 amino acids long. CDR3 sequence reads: CASSQDLRGFKGYTF. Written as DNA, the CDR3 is TGTGCCAGCAGCCAAGACCTCAGGGGATTTAAAGGCTACACCTTC.

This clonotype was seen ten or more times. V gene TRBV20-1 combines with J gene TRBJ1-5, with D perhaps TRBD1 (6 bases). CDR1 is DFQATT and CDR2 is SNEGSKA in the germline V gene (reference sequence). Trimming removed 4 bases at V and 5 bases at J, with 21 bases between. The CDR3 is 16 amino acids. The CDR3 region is CSAIPGGRHVDQPQHF. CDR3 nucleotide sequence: TGCAGTGCTATTCCTGGGGGCAGACATGTAGATCAGCCCCAGCATTTT.

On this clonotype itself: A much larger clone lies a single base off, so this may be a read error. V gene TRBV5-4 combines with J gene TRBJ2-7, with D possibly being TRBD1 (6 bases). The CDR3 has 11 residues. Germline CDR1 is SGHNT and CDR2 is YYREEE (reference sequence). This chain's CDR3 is CAGSSTGRQYF. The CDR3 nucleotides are TGTGCCGGCAGCTCTACAGGGAGACAGTACTTC.

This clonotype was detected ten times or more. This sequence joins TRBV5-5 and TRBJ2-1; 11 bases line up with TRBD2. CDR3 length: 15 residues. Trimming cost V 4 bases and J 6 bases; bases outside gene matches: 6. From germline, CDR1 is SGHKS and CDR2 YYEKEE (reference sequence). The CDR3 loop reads CASSLGTSGTNEQFF. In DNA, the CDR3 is TGTGCCAGCAGCCTGGGGACTAGCGGTACCAATGAGCAGTTCTTC.